A selection of T cell receptor beta chains follows, all from one sample in a study of PD-L1 blockade in urothelial cancer. Clones were read by immunoSEQ multiplex PCR, and TCRdb kept only the in-frame ones, dropping some. Of 35,000 to 45,000 clones listed, about 90% are singletons. The sample consisted of PBMCs, taken around atezolizumab (anti-PD-L1) treatment. Receptors originate from a man in his sixties or seventies with urothelial cancer. Each CDR3 is given with its conserved first and last residue. D genes are given only for firm matches. Expanded clones get a size class; other rows say once, few or many, or leave the size out.

D	J	size	V	CDR3	DNA
TRBD1	TRBJ2-7	.	TRBV5-8	CASSFGRGLSEQYF	TGTGCCAGCAGCTTCGGTAGGGGGCTTTCGGAGCAGTACTTC
.	TRBJ2-7	.	TRBV5-1	CASKRSGPYEQYF	TGCGCCAGCAAAAGGTCGGGTCCCTACGAGCAGTACTTC
TRBD2	TRBJ2-7	.	TRBV5-6	CASSLPGGSYEQYF	TGTGCCAGCAGCTTGCCGGGAGGCTCCTACGAGCAGTACTTC
.	TRBJ2-5	.	TRBV18	CASSPPGAETQYF	TGTGCCAGCTCACCACCGGGCGCGGAGACCCAGTACTTC
TRBD1	TRBJ1-5	.	TRBV16	CASSQSLGGPRGNQPQHF	TGTGCCAGCAGCCAATCGTTAGGGGGCCCAAGGGGCAATCAGCCCCAGCATTTT
TRBD2	TRBJ2-7	.	TRBV6-5	CASSSKSGRAQGEQYF	TGTGCCAGCAGTTCCAAGAGCGGGAGGGCCCAAGGGGAGCAGTACTTC
.	TRBJ2-5	.	TRBV7-9	CASSLDIRQQETQYF	TGTGCCAGCAGCTTAGACATACGACAGCAAGAGACCCAGTACTTC
.	TRBJ2-5	.	TRBV6-1	CASSGETGLTQYF	TGTGCCAGCAGTGGAGAAACAGGGTTGACCCAGTACTTC
.	TRBJ1-1	once	TRBV27	CASSLRGGGGVDEAFF	TGTGCCAGCAGTTTAAGGGGGGGTGGAGGGGTAGATGAAGCTTTCTTT
.	TRBJ2-5	once	TRBV7-2	CASSLGSRRETQYF	TGTGCCAGCAGCCTTGGGTCGAGGAGGGAGACCCAGTACTTC
.	TRBJ1-2	.	TRBV15	CATSRAQGYGYTF	TGTGCCACCAGCAGAGCCCAGGGCTATGGCTACACCTTC
.	TRBJ2-2	.	TRBV18	CASSPRGNTGELFF	TGTGCCAGCTCACCAAGGGGCAACACCGGGGAGCTGTTTTTT
.	TRBJ2-7	once	TRBV5-7	CASSLGDRFYEQYF	TGTGCCAGCAGCTTGGGAGACAGGTTCTACGAGCAGTACTTC
TRBD1	TRBJ2-7	few	TRBV7-3	CASSLSGTGYEQYF	TGTGCCAGCAGCTTGTCCGGGACAGGCTACGAGCAGTACTTC
TRBD2	TRBJ2-1	.	TRBV5-6	CTSSSTRSGRTTYNEQFF	TGTACCAGCAGCTCCACGAGGAGCGGGAGGACAACCTACAATGAGCAGTTCTTC
TRBD2	TRBJ2-1	few	TRBV6-1	CASSGLAGGSEQFF	TGTGCCAGCAGTGGACTAGCGGGAGGTTCTGAGCAGTTCTTC
TRBD2	TRBJ2-7	.	TRBV28	CASRLTSGSYEQYF	TGTGCCAGCAGGCTAACTAGCGGGAGCTACGAGCAGTACTTC
TRBD1	TRBJ1-5	.	TRBV19	CASSTLRRQGADQPQHF	TGTGCCAGTAGTACTCTCCGAAGACAGGGGGCAGATCAGCCCCAGCATTTT
.	TRBJ2-3	.	TRBV14	CASSQVSGSPQYF	TGTGCCAGCAGCCAAGTTTCAGGGTCTCCTCAGTATTTT
.	TRBJ2-3	.	TRBV7-9	CASSLSADTQYF	TGTGCCAGCAGCTTGTCCGCAGATACGCAGTATTTT
.	TRBJ2-7	.	TRBV9	CASSPGRGISSYEQYF	TGTGCCAGCAGCCCAGGGCGGGGAATTAGCTCCTACGAGCAGTACTTC
TRBD2	TRBJ2-1	.	TRBV5-5	CASSTLSGRPSGSYNEQFF	TGTGCCAGCAGCACTCTTAGCGGGAGGCCTAGCGGATCCTACAATGAGCAGTTCTTC
TRBD2	TRBJ2-1	.	TRBV28	CASSLQTSGRGYEQFF	TGTGCCAGCAGTTTACAGACTAGCGGGAGGGGCTATGAGCAGTTCTTC
TRBD1	TRBJ1-1	.	TRBV11-2	CASSGTTGGAQNTEAFF	TGTGCCAGCAGCGGAACGACAGGGGGCGCACAGAACACTGAAGCTTTCTTT
.	TRBJ1-3	.	TRBV18	CASSSKNTIYF	TGTGCCAGCTCATCCAAAAACACCATATATTTT
TRBD1	TRBJ2-7	.	TRBV27	CASSYGTGYEQYF	TGTGCCAGCAGCTACGGGACAGGCTACGAGCAGTACTTC
.	TRBJ2-7	few	TRBV6-1	CASSQNYSGRRRIFF	TGTGCCAGCAGCCAAAACTACTCAGGGAGGCGCAGGATCTTTTTT
.	TRBJ2-7	.	TRBV7-9	CAPILRHPSYEQYF	TGTGCCCCGATCCTCAGACACCCCTCCTACGAGCAGTACTTC